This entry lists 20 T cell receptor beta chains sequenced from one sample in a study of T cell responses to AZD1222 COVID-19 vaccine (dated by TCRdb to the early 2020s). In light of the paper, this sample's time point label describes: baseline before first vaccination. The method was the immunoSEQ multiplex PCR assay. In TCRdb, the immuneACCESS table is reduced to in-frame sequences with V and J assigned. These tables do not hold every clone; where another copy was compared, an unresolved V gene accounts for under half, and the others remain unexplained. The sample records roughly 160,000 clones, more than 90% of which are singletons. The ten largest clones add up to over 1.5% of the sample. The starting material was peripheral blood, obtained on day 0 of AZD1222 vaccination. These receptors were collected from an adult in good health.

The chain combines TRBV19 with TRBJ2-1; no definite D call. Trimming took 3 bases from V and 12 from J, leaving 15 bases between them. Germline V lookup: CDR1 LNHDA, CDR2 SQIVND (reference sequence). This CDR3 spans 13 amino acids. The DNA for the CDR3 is TGTGCCAGTAGTATTGTATCCGGGCATGGGCAGTTCTTC. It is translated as CASSIVSGHGQFF.

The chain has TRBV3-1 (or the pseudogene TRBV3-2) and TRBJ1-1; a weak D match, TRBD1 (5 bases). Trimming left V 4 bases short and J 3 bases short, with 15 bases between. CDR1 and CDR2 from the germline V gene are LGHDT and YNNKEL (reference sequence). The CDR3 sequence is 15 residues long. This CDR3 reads CASSRGGIRDTEAFF. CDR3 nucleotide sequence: TGTGCCAGCAGCCGGGGGGGTATTAGGGACACTGAAGCTTTCTTT.

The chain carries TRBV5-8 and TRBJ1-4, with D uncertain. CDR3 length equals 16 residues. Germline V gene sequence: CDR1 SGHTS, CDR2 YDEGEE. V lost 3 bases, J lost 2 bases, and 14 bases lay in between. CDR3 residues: CASSYRGRTTNEKLFF. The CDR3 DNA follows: TGTGCCAGCAGCTACCGTGGGCGAACCACTAATGAAAAACTGTTTTTT. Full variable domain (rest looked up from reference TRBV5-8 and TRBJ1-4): EAGVTQSPTHLIKTRGQQATLRCSPISGHTSVYWYQQALGLGLQFLLWYDEGEERNRGNFPPRFSGRQFPNYSSELNVNALELEDSALYLCASSYRGRTTNEKLFFGSGTQLSVL.

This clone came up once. The CDR3 is CASSLWWSDTQYF. The CDR3 DNA reads as TGTGCCAGCAGCTTGTGGTGGTCAGATACGCAGTATTTT. The chain combines TRBV5-5 with TRBJ2-3; no definite D call. CDR1 is SGHKS and CDR2 is YYEKEE in the germline V gene (reference sequence). The CDR3 length is 13 residues. The V end lost 1 base, the J end lost 4 bases, and 7 bases lay between the germline ends.

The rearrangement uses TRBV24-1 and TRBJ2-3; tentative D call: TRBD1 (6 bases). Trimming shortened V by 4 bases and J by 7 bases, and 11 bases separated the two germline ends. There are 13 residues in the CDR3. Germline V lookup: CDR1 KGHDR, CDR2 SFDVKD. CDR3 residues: CATSDNRVHTQYF. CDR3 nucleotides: TGTGCCACCAGTGACAACAGGGTACATACGCAGTATTTT.

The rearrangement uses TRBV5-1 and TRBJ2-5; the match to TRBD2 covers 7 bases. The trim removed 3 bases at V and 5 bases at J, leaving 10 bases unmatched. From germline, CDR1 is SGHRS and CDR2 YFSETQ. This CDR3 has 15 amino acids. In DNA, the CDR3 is TGCGCCAGCAGCTCGCCCCTTGGGGGAGGGGAGACCCAGTACTTC. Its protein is CASSSPLGGGETQYF.

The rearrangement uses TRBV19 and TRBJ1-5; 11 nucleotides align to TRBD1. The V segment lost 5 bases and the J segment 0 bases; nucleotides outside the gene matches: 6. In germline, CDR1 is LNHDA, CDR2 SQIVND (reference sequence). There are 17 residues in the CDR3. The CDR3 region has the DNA TGTGCCAGTAGTGGACAGGGGGCAAGATATAGCAATCAGCCCCAGCATTTT. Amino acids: CASSGQGARYSNQPQHF.

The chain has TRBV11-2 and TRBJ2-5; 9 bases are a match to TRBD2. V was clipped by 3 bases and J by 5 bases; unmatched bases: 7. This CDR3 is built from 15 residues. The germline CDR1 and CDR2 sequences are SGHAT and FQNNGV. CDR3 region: CASSFSGRVIETQYF. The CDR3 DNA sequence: TGTGCCAGCAGCTTTAGCGGGAGAGTAATCGAGACCCAGTACTTC.

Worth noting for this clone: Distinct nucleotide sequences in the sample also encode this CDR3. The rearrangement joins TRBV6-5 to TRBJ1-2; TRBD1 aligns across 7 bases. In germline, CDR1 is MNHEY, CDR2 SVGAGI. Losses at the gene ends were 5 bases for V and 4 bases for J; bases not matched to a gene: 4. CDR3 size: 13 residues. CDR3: CASSPNRGYGYTF. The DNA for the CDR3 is TGTGCCAGCAGTCCTAACAGGGGCTATGGCTACACCTTC.

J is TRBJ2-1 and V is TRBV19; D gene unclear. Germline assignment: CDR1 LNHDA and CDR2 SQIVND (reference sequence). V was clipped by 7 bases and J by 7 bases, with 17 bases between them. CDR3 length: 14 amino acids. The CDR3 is CASNGREVRNEQFF. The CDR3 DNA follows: TGTGCCAGTAACGGAAGGGAAGTTAGAAATGAGCAGTTCTTC.

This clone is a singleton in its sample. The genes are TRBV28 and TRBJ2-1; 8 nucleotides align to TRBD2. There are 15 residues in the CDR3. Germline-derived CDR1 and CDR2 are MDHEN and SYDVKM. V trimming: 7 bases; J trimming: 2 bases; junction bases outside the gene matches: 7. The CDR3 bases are TGTGCCAGCACGGGAGCGGGAGACGCCTACAATGAGCAGTTCTTC. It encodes CASTGAGDAYNEQFF. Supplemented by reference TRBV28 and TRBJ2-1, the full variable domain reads DVKVTQSSRYLVKRTGEKVFLECVQDMDHENMFWYRQDPGLGLRLIYFSYDVKMKEKGDIPEGYSVSREKKERFSLILESASTNQTSMYLCASTGAGDAYNEQFFGPGTRLTVL.

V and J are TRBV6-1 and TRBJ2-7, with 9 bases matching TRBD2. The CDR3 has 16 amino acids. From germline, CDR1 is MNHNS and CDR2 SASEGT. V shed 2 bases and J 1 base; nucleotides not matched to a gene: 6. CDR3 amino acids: CASSESAGGDSYEQYF. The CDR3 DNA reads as TGTGCCAGCAGTGAATCGGCGGGGGGGGATTCCTACGAGCAGTACTTC.

CDR3 bases: TGCGCCAGCAGCCCACAAGGGTGGGGGCTGAACACTGAAGCTTTCTTT. It specifies CASSPQGWGLNTEAFF. This chain connects TRBV4-1 to TRBJ1-1, with a weak D call TRBD1 (6 bases). Germline V gene sequence: CDR1 MGHRA, CDR2 YSYEKL. Between the trimmed V and J ends, which lost 4 bases and 0 bases, there was a span of 15 bases. The CDR3 has 16 residues.

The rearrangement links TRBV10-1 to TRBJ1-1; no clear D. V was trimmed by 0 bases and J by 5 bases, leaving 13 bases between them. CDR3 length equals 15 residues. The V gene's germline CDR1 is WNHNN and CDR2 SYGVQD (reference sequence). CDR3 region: CASSESPMGRTEAFF. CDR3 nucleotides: TGCGCCAGCAGTGAGTCCCCGATGGGGAGGACTGAAGCTTTCTTT.

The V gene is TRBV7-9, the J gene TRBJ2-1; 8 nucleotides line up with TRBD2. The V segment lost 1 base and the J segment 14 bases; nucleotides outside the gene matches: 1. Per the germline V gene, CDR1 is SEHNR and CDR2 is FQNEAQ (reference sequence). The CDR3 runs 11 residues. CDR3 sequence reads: CASSLEREKFF. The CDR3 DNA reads TGTGCCAGCAGCTTAGAGCGGGAGAAGTTCTTC.

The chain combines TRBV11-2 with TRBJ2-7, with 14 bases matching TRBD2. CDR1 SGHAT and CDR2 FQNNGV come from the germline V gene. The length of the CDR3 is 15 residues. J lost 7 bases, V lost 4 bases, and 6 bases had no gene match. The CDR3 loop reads CASSSGLAGVREQYF. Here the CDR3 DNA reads TGTGCCAGCAGCTCGGGACTAGCGGGAGTTCGGGAGCAGTACTTC.

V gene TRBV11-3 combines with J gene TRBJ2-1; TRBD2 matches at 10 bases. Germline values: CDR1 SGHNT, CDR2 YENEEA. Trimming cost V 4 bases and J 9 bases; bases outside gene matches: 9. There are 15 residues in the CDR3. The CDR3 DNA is TGTGCCAGCAGCTCACAACTAGCGGGAAGGAGTGAGCAGTTCTTC. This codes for CASSSQLAGRSEQFF.

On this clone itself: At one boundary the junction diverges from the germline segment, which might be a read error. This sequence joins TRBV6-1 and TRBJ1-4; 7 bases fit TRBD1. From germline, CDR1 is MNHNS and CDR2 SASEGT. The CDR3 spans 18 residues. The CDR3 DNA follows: TGTGCCAGCAGTAAAGCCCTAGTAGTAGGACAGGCAAATGAAAAACTGTTTTTT. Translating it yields CASSKALVVGQANEKLFF.

CDR3 amino acids: CASSLDRHYGYTF. The CDR3 nucleotides read TGTGCCAGCAGCCTAGACCGTCACTATGGCTACACCTTC. This chain connects TRBV7-2 to TRBJ1-2; D not certain. Germline-derived CDR1 and CDR2 are SGHTA and FQGNSA. The CDR3 contains 13 residues. Deletions cut 5 bases from V and 3 bases from J, with 10 bases between.

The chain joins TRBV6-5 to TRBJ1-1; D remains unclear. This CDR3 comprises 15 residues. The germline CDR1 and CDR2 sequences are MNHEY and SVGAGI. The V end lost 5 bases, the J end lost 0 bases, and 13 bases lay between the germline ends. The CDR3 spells CASSRYSGMNTEAFF. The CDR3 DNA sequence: TGTGCCAGCAGTCGGTACAGCGGTATGAACACTGAAGCTTTCTTT.